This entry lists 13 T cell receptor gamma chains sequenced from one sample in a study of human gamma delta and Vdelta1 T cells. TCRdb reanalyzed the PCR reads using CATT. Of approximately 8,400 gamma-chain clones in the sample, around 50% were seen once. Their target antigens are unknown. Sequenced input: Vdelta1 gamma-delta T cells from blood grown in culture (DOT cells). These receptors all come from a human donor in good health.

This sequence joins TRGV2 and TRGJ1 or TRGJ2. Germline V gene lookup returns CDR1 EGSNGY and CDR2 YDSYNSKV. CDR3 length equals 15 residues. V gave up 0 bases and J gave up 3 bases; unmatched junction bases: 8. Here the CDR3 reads CATWDGPPSYYKKLF. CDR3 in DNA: TGTGCCACCTGGGACGGGCCGCCGAGTTATTATAAGAAACTCTTT.

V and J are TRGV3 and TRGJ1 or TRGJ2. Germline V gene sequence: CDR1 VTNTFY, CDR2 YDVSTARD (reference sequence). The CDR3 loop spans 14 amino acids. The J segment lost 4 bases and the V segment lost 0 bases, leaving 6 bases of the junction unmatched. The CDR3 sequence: CATWDRRAYYKKLF. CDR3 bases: TGTGCCACCTGGGACAGGAGGGCCTATTATAAGAAACTCTTT.

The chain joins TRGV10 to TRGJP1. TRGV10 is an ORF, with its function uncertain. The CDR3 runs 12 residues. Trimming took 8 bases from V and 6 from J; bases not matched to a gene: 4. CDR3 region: CAAWDSGWFKIF. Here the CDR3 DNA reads TGTGCTGCGTGGGATTCTGGTTGGTTCAAGATATTT.

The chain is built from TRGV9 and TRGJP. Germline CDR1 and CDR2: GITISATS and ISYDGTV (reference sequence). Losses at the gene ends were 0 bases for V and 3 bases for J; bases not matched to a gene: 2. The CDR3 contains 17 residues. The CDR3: CALWEVVQELGKKIKVF. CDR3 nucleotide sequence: TGTGCCTTGTGGGAGGTGGTGCAAGAGTTGGGCAAAAAAATCAAGGTATTT.

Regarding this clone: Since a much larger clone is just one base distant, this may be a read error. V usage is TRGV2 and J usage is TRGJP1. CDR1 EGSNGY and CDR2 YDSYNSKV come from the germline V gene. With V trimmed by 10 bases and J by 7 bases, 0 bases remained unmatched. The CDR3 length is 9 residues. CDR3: CATGWFKIF. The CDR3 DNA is TGTGCCACTGGTTGGTTCAAGATATTT.

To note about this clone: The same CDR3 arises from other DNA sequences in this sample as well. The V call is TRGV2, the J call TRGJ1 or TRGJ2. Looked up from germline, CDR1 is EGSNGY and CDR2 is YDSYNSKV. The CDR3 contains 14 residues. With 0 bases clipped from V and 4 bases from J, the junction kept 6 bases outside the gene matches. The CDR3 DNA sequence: TGTGCCACCTGGGACGGGCCGTCCTATTATAAGAAACTCTTT. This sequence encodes CATWDGPSYYKKLF.

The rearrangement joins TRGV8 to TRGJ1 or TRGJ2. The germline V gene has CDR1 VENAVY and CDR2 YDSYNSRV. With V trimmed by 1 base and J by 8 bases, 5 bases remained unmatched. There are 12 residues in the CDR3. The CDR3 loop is CATWDREHKKLF. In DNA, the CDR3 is TGTGCCACCTGGGATAGAGAGCATAAGAAACTCTTT.

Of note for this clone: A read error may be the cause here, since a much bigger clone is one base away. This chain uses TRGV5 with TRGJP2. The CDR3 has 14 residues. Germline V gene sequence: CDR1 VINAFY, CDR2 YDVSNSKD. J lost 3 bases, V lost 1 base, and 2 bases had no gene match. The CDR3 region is CATWDSCSDWIKTF. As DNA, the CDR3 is TGTGCCACCTGGGACAGCTGTAGTGATTGGATCAAGACGTTT.

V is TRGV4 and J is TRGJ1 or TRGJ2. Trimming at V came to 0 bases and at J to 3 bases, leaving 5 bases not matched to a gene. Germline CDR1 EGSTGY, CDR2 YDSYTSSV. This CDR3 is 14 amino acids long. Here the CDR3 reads CATWDGRFYYKKLF. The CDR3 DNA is TGTGCCACCTGGGATGGGCGATTTTATTATAAGAAACTCTTT.

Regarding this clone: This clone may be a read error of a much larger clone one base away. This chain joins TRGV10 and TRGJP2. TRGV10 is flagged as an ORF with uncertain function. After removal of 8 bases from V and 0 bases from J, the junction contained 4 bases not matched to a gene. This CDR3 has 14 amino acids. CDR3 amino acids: CAAWVYSSDWIKTF. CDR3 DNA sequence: TGTGCTGCGTGGGTGTATAGTAGTGATTGGATCAAGACGTTT.

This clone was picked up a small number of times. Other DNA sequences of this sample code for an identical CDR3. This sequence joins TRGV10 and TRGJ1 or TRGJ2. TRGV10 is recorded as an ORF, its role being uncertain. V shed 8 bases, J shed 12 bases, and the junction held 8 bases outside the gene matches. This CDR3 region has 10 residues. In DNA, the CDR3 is TGTGCTGCGTGGGATTCGGGGAAACTCTTT. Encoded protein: CAAWDSGKLF.

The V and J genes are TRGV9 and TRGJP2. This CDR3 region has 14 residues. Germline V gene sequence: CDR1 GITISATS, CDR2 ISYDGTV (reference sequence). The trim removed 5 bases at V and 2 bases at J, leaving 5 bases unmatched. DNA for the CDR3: TGTGCCTTGTGGGCGGGAAGTAGTGATTGGATCAAGACGTTT. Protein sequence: CALWAGSSDWIKTF.

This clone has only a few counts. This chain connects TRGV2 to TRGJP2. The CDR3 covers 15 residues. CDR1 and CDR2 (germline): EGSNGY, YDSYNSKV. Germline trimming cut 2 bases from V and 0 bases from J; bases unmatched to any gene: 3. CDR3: CATWDEHSSDWIKTF. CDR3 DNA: TGTGCCACCTGGGACGAGCATAGTAGTGATTGGATCAAGACGTTT.